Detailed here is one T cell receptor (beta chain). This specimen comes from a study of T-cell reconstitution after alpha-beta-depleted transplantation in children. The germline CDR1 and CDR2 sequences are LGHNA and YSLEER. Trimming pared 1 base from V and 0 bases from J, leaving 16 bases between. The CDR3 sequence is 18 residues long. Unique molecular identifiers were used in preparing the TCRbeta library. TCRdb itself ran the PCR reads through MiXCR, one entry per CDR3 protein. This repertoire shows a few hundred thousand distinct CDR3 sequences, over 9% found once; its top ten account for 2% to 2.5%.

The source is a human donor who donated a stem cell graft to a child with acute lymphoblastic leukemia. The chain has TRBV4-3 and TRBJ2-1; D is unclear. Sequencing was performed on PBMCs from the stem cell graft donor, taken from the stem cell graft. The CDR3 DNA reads TGCGCCAGCAGCCAAGTCCCCCAAGGGCCAAGCTCCTACAATGAGCAGTTCTTC. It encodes CASSQVPQGPSSYNEQFF.